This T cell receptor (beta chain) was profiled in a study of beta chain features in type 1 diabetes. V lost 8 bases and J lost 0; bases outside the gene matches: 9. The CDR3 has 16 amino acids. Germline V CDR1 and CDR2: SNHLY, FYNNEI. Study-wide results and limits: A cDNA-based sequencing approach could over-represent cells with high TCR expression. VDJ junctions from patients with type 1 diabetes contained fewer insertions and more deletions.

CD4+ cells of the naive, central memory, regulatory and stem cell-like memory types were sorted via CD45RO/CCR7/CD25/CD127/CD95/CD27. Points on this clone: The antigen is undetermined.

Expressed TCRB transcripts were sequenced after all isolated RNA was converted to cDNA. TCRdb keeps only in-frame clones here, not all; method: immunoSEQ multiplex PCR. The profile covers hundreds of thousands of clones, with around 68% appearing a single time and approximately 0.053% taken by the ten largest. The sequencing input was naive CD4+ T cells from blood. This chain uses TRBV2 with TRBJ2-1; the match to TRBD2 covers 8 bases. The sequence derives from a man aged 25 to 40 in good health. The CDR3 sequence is CASGEQGLGSYNEQFF. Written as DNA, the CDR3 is TGTGCCAGCGGGGAACAGGGACTAGGCTCCTACAATGAGCAGTTCTTC.